The clone carrying this TCR beta chain was seen more than once but under ten times. What it binds is not known. This entry comes from a study of T cell repertoires in cytomegalovirus infection. The wider study: Selection of CMV epitopes for the study included recently identified HLA-C-restricted and well-studied HLA-B-restricted ones.

TCRdb independently ran MiXCR on the reads; one entry per CDR3 protein. Here the sample spans about a million distinct CDR3 sequences, under 40% being singletons. The CDR3 is 15 residues long. Germline V CDR1 and CDR2: ENHRY, SYGVKD. Trimming removed 0 bases from V and 5 bases from J, with 13 bases in between. The source material was cultured CD8+ T cells from PBMCs, sampled from culture after CMV antigen stimulation. V usage is TRBV10-3 and J usage is TRBJ2-5; D might be TRBD1 (5 bases). The clonotype comes from a human donor in good health (CMV status not recorded). Some clones in this sample may be carry-over from other donors' samples. CDR3 region: CAISESWQGGETQYF. The CDR3 region has the DNA TGTGCCATCAGTGAGTCGTGGCAGGGCGGCGAGACCCAGTACTTC.